A single sample gave rise to the 9 T cell receptor beta chains below, sequenced in a study of blood T cell repertoires in COVID-19. The method was immunoSEQ multiplex PCR; TCRdb's version includes in-frame clones alone and lacks a portion of them. The sample has about 300,000 clones, around 82% seen once. The specimen sequenced was peripheral blood. The receptors here all came from a woman in her forties or fifties with acute or convalescent COVID-19.

The chain combines TRBV7-7 with TRBJ2-1; 8 bases fit TRBD1. V gave up 6 bases and J gave up 7 bases; unmatched junction bases: 8. There are 14 residues in the CDR3. Germline V gives CDR1 SSHAT, CDR2 FNYEAQ (reference sequence). DNA for the CDR3: TGTGCCAGCAGTCGGACAGGGCTAAGTAATGAGCAGTTCTTC. The encoded protein is CASSRTGLSNEQFF. Combining the CDR3 with reference TRBV7-7 and TRBJ2-1 gives the whole variable domain GAGVSQSPRYKVTKRGQDVTLRCDPISSHATLYWYQQALGQGPEFLTYFNYEAQPDKSGLPSDRFSAERPEGSISTLTIQRTEQRDSAMYRCASSRTGLSNEQFFGPGTRLTVL.

The chain joins TRBV7-2 to TRBJ2-3; D is possibly TRBD2 (5 bases). The length of the CDR3 is 14 residues. V lost 5 bases to trimming and J lost 6 bases, with 15 bases between them. Germline V gene lookup returns CDR1 SGHTA and CDR2 FQGNSA. The CDR3 bases are TGTGCCAGCAGCCCACCATCGGGGTGGGATACGCAGTATTTT. Translated: CASSPPSGWDTQYF.

This clone was recorded once. The chain uses TRBV28 and TRBJ2-1, with D possibly TRBD2 on 5 matching bases. V was pared by 3 bases and J by 1 base, with 10 bases between. The germline gives CDR1 MDHEN, CDR2 SYDVKM. This CDR3 contains 15 residues. The CDR3 DNA reads TGTGCCAGCAGTTTTCGGGATAGTTCCTACAATGAGCAGTTCTTC. Translated, it gives CASSFRDSSYNEQFF.

This clone appeared once. The chain uses TRBV7-9 and TRBJ1-3, with D unclear. CDR3 length: 13 residues. Germline V gene data show CDR1 as SEHNR and CDR2 as FQNEAQ (reference sequence). Deletions cut 3 bases from V and 4 bases from J, with 7 bases between. In nucleotides, the CDR3 is TGTGCCAGCAGCTTGGCTCAGGGAAACACCATATATTTT. Protein sequence: CASSLAQGNTIYF.

This clone has just a few counts. This rearrangement joins TRBV2 to TRBJ2-4; TRBD2 agrees at 7 bases. The CDR3 has 14 residues. CDR1 SNHLY and CDR2 FYNNEI come from the germline V gene. V was pared by 3 bases and J by 6 bases, with 5 bases of the junction left unmatched. CDR3 residues: CASSEAGVVNIQYF. The CDR3 DNA reads as TGTGCCAGCAGTGAGGCGGGGGTAGTAAACATTCAGTACTTC.

The chain uses TRBV7-2 and TRBJ1-2; D perhaps matches TRBD1 (5 bases). This CDR3 is 15 amino acids long. Germline loops: CDR1 SGHTA, CDR2 FQGNSA. With 5 bases removed from V and 4 bases from J, the gap between germline ends came to 17 bases. The CDR3 nucleotides read TGTGCCAGCAGCACTCGGCAGGGCTCCCTCTATGGCTACACCTTC. This codes for CASSTRQGSLYGYTF.

The chain is built from TRBV4-1 and TRBJ1-5; TRBD1 matches 7 bases. The V segment lost 4 bases and the J segment 0 bases; nucleotides outside the gene matches: 6. Germline CDR1 MGHRA, CDR2 YSYEKL. The CDR3 has 16 residues. CDR3 residues: CASSPGQPLSNQPQHF. In nucleotides, the CDR3 is TGCGCCAGCAGCCCGGGACAGCCACTTAGCAATCAGCCCCAGCATTTT.

This clone was recorded only once. One junction end does not reproduce the germline sequence, and a read error may be involved. The chain uses TRBV7-3 and TRBJ2-7, with D possibly TRBD1 on 6 matching bases. The CDR3 sequence is 15 residues long. Germline assignment: CDR1 SGHTA and CDR2 FQGTGA. Here the CDR3 DNA reads TGTGCCAGCAGCCTAACCGGGGCAGGGGTGGACGAGCAGTACTTC. Translating it yields CASSLTGAGVDEQYF. Combining the CDR3 with reference TRBV7-3 and TRBJ2-7 gives the whole variable domain GAGVSQTPSNKVTEKGKYVELRCDPISGHTALYWYRQSLGQGPEFLIYFQGTGAADDSGLPNDRFFAVRPEGSVSTLKIQRTERGDSAVYLCASSLTGAGVDEQYFGPGTRLTVT.

The V and J genes are TRBV11-1 and TRBJ2-7; TRBD1 agrees at 9 bases. V dropped 0 bases and J dropped 9; count of bases not matched to a gene: 3. The CDR3 is 13 residues long. CDR1 and CDR2 (germline): SGHAT, FQDESV (reference sequence). CDR3 region: CASSLAKDRGQYV. Here the CDR3 DNA reads TGTGCCAGCAGCTTAGCCAAGGACAGGGGGCAGTACGTC.